The 31 T cell receptor beta chains listed next were all sequenced from one sample in a study of blood T cell repertoires in COVID-19. Only in-frame clones appear in the TCRdb table, and some are missing; sequencing was by immunoSEQ multiplex PCR. The sample comprises 110,000 to 150,000 clones, just over 85% of which are singletons, and approximately 1.5% rests with the top ten. Sample: peripheral blood. The receptors were sampled from a woman in her sixties or seventies with acute or convalescent COVID-19.

The gene calls are TRBV11-2 and TRBJ2-1; 10 bases are shared with TRBD2. The CDR3 is 18 residues long. V shed 0 bases, J shed 10 bases, and the junction held 15 bases outside the gene matches. The germline gives CDR1 SGHAT, CDR2 FQNNGV. CDR3 nucleotides: TGTGCCAGCAGCTTAGACCCCTCAAGCGGGGGGGCCAGGAGGGAGCAGTTCTTC. It codes for CASSLDPSSGGARREQFF.

Notes on this clone: Sequence at one end of the junction differs from germline and may be a read error. CDR3 in DNA: TGTGCCAGCAGTTTAGACCGTGGAGGGCGGGATGGTGAGAAACTATTTTTT. Translating gives CASSLDRGGRDGEKLFF. The chain joins TRBV28 to TRBJ1-4; D remains ambiguous. The CDR3 has 17 amino acids. Germline CDR1 reads MDHEN; CDR2 reads SYDVKM.

The V gene is TRBV9, the J gene TRBJ2-2, with 11 bases that match TRBD2. V trimming: 3 bases; J trimming: 7 bases; junction bases outside the gene matches: 11. The germline V gene encodes CDR1 SGDLS and CDR2 YYNGEE. This CDR3 is built from 17 residues. DNA of the CDR3: TGTGCCAGCAGCGCCCCCCTAGCGGGGGGTTCTGGCGGGGAGCTGTTTTTT. Translating gives CASSAPLAGGSGGELFF.

V is TRBV5-1 and J is TRBJ1-4, with D perhaps matching TRBD1 (5 bases). The germline V and J ends were trimmed by 1 base and 0 bases, with 7 bases remaining between them. This CDR3 contains 15 residues. Germline V gene lookup returns CDR1 SGHRS and CDR2 YFSETQ. CDR3 residues: CASSLSGPTNEKLFF. The CDR3 nucleotides are TGCGCCAGCAGCTTGTCAGGGCCAACTAATGAAAAACTGTTTTTT. The complete variable domain, with remaining parts taken from reference TRBV5-1 and TRBJ1-4, reads KAGVTQTPRYLIKTRGQQVTLSCSPISGHRSVSWYQQTPGQGLQFLFEYFSETQRNKGNFPGRFSGRQFSNSRSEMNVSTLELGDSALYLCASSLSGPTNEKLFFGSGTQLSVL.

J is TRBJ2-1 and V is TRBV19; perhaps TRBD2 as D (7 bases). The germline CDR1 and CDR2 sequences are LNHDA and SQIVND (reference sequence). V was clipped by 8 bases and J by 6 bases, with 17 bases between them. This CDR3 has 14 residues. This CDR3 is CASERGGSPNEQFF. CDR3 DNA: TGTGCCAGTGAGAGGGGGGGCTCGCCCAATGAGCAGTTCTTC.

DNA for the CDR3: TGCGCCAGCAGCGCAACTTGGGAGACCCAGTACTTC. This encodes CASSATWETQYF. This chain joins TRBV5-1 and TRBJ2-5, with D hard to call. Germline loops: CDR1 SGHRS, CDR2 YFSETQ. V shed 4 bases and J shed 5 bases, with 9 bases lying between them. The CDR3 has 12 residues.

V gene TRBV7-6 combines with J gene TRBJ1-3; 7 bases line up with TRBD1. The CDR3 extends over 15 amino acids. CDR1 and CDR2 (germline): SGHVS, FNYEAQ. Trimming removed 5 bases from V and 2 bases from J; junction bases left unmatched: 6. The CDR3 loop reads CASSPRQGPGNTIYF. CDR3 bases: TGTGCCAGCAGCCCCAGACAGGGCCCTGGAAACACCATATATTTT.

The gene calls are TRBV21-1 and TRBJ1-2; the table's D call, TRBD1, was not checked against the DNA. TRBV21-1 is termed a pseudogene. The CDR3 covers 14 residues. As DNA, the CDR3 is TGTGCCAGCAGCAAAGATACAGGGGCGAGGGGCTACACCTTC. Protein: CASSKDTGARGYTF.

V and J are TRBV7-2 and TRBJ1-1; 8 positions match TRBD1. V was pared by 0 bases and J by 6 bases, with 0 bases of the junction left unmatched. The CDR3 length is 13 residues. The germline gives CDR1 SGHTA, CDR2 FQGNSA. CDR3 nucleotides: TGTGCCAGCAGCTTAGCGGGACAGGCTGAAGCTTTCTTT. Protein sequence: CASSLAGQAEAFF.

V and J are TRBV6-2 or TRBV6-3 and TRBJ1-5; TRBD1 matches 10 bases. Germline V gene data show CDR1 as MNHEY and CDR2 as SVGEGT. J was trimmed by 0 bases and V by 2 bases; bases with no gene match: 10. The CDR3 has 19 amino acids. In nucleotides, the CDR3 is TGTGCCAGCAGTTACCGCGACAGGGGGCACGTCTATAGCAATCAGCCCCAGCATTTT. Its protein product is CASSYRDRGHVYSNQPQHF.

The V and J genes are TRBV30 and TRBJ1-1; D might be TRBD1 (6 bases). CDR1 is GTSNPN and CDR2 is SVGIG in the germline V gene (reference sequence). V was trimmed by 2 bases and J by 2 bases, leaving 21 bases between them. The CDR3 sequence is 17 residues long. CDR3 in amino acids: CAWSTGFTSIGNTEAFF. The DNA of the CDR3 is TGTGCCTGGAGTACAGGGTTTACGTCCATAGGAAACACTGAAGCTTTCTTT.

V is TRBV6-5 and J is TRBJ2-7; D possibly corresponds to TRBD2 (6 bases). The CDR3 extends over 13 amino acids. CDR1 MNHEY and CDR2 SVGAGI come from the germline V gene. With 0 bases removed from V and 5 bases from J, the gap between germline ends came to 8 bases. DNA of the CDR3: TGTGCCAGCAGTTACTCGGAGCGGGACGAGCAGTACTTC. Amino acid sequence: CASSYSERDEQYF.

Written as DNA, the CDR3 is TGCGCCAGCAGTGAGACCCCGGAGACAGGTACCTACGAGCAGTACTTC. Translated, it gives CASSETPETGTYEQYF. V is TRBV10-2 and J is TRBJ2-7; a possible D gene is TRBD1 (6 bases). Germline-derived CDR1 and CDR2 are WSHSY and SAAADI. The CDR3 loop spans 16 amino acids. V lost 2 bases to trimming and J lost 2 bases, with 16 bases between them.

The chain is built from TRBV5-1 and TRBJ2-2, with D perhaps TRBD2 (7 bases). The CDR3 is 15 amino acids. Trimming took 5 bases from V and 5 from J, leaving 16 bases between them. CDR1 and CDR2 (germline): SGHRS, YFSETQ. CDR3 nucleotides: TGCGCCAGCAGTTCGGGGGGCGTCAGTACCGGGGAGCTGTTTTTT. This encodes CASSSGGVSTGELFF.

This chain uses TRBV7-6 with TRBJ2-1; D is perhaps TRBD2 (5 bases). The V end was cut by 5 bases, the J end by 3 bases, with 20 bases between. Germline lookup yields CDR1 SGHVS and CDR2 FNYEAQ. This CDR3 is built from 17 residues. CDR3 DNA sequence: TGTGCCAGCAGCCGCGGACTCGACTATGTGAGCTACAATGAGCAGTTCTTC. This encodes CASSRGLDYVSYNEQFF.

The chain carries TRBV3-1 (or the pseudogene TRBV3-2) and TRBJ2-4; 7 bases are shared with TRBD2. With 2 bases clipped from V and 11 bases from J, the junction kept 9 bases outside the gene matches. The CDR3 contains 14 residues. The germline gives CDR1 LGHDT, CDR2 YNNKEL (reference sequence). This chain's CDR3 is CASSQQPTRGVQYF. CDR3 bases: TGTGCCAGCAGCCAACAACCAACACGGGGGGTTCAGTACTTC.

The rearrangement joins TRBV29-1 to TRBJ1-2; 10 bases match TRBD1. Trimming cost V 6 bases and J 5 bases; bases outside gene matches: 9. The CDR3 consists of 14 residues. CDR1 is SQVTM and CDR2 is ANQGSEA in the germline V gene. The CDR3 spells CSVAPWTGGYGYTF. The CDR3 DNA reads as TGCAGCGTCGCTCCCTGGACAGGGGGTTATGGCTACACCTTC.

The V gene is TRBV28, the J gene TRBJ1-1; no reliable D call. The ends were cut back, 6 bases at V and 2 bases at J, with 10 bases in the middle. The length of the CDR3 is 13 residues. Germline V gene data show CDR1 as MDHEN and CDR2 as SYDVKM. The CDR3 here is CASSRQVNTEAFF. CDR3 coding DNA: TGTGCCAGCAGCCGGCAGGTAAACACTGAAGCTTTCTTT.

The rearrangement joins TRBV28 to TRBJ1-4; D is perhaps TRBD1 (5 bases). Between the trimmed V and J ends, which lost 1 base and 5 bases, there was a span of 11 bases. Germline CDR1 MDHEN, CDR2 SYDVKM. CDR3 size: 15 residues. CDR3 DNA sequence: TGTGCCAGCAGTTTATTTGGGGGGGAGAATGAAAAACTGTTTTTT. Amino acids: CASSLFGGENEKLFF.

This chain links TRBV4-1 with TRBJ1-2; 9 bases are shared with TRBD1. The ends lost 4 bases at V and 1 base at J; junction bases unmatched: 7. CDR1 MGHRA and CDR2 YSYEKL come from the germline V gene. The CDR3 runs 16 residues. The CDR3 bases are TGCGCCAGCAGCCCTCGGACAGGGGAAAATAACTATGGCTACACCTTC. Amino acids: CASSPRTGENNYGYTF.

The chain links TRBV18 to TRBJ1-1; 7 bases map to TRBD1. The CDR3 is made up of 14 amino acids. From germline, CDR1 is KGHSH and CDR2 LQKENI. The junction had 8 bases not matched to a gene; V was cut back by 6 bases and J by 4 bases. CDR3 loop: CASSRQGEGTEAFF. In DNA form, the CDR3 reads TGTGCCAGCTCTCGACAGGGCGAGGGCACTGAAGCTTTCTTT. Full variable domain (missing parts from reference TRBV18 and TRBJ1-1): NAGVMQNPRHLVRRRGQEARLRCSPMKGHSHVYWYRQLPEEGLKFMVYLQKENIIDESGMPKERFSAEFPKEGPSILRIQQVVRGDSAAYFCASSRQGEGTEAFFGQGTRLTVV.

The chain recombines TRBV7-2 with TRBJ2-7; a weak D match, TRBD2 (5 bases). The CDR3 covers 13 residues. Germline loops: CDR1 SGHTA, CDR2 FQGNSA. Trimming cost V 3 bases and J 5 bases, with 11 bases left between them. This CDR3 reads CASSFEVGDEQYF. CDR3 DNA sequence: TGTGCCAGCAGCTTTGAGGTCGGGGACGAGCAGTACTTC. Full variable domain (remainder filled in from reference TRBV7-2 and TRBJ2-7): GAGVSQSPSNKVTEKGKDVELRCDPISGHTALYWYRQSLGQGLEFLIYFQGNSAPDKSGLPSDRFSAERTGGSVSTLTIQRTQQEDSAVYLCASSFEVGDEQYFGPGTRLTVT.

CDR3 sequence reads: CASLRGGYQETQYF. CDR3 bases: TGTGCCAGCCTAAGGGGGGGGTACCAAGAGACCCAGTACTTC. The chain couples TRBV6-6 to TRBJ2-5; a weak D match, TRBD2 (7 bases). This CDR3 contains 14 residues. With 8 bases removed from V and 0 bases from J, the gap between germline ends came to 13 bases. Germline CDR1 MNHNY, CDR2 SVGAGI (reference sequence).

The chain employs TRBV4-1 and TRBJ1-1; D gene uncertain. Germline-derived CDR1 and CDR2 are MGHRA and YSYEKL. This CDR3 contains 13 residues. Between the trimmed V and J ends, which lost 3 bases and 2 bases, there was a span of 7 bases. CDR3 sequence: CASSHPPNTEAFF. CDR3 DNA sequence: TGCGCCAGCAGCCATCCCCCTAACACTGAAGCTTTCTTT.

The genes are TRBV27 and TRBJ2-7; 9 bases fit TRBD1. The germline CDR1 and CDR2 sequences are MNHEY and SMNVEV (reference sequence). The CDR3 has 14 residues. V lost 2 bases and J lost 4; bases outside the gene matches: 3. As DNA, the CDR3 is TGTGCCAGCAGTTTAGGGACAGGGAAATACGAGCAGTACTTC. Its translation: CASSLGTGKYEQYF.

As to this clone: Different DNA sequences within this sample yield the same CDR3. The chain recombines TRBV7-9 with TRBJ1-2; no clear D. The germline V gene has CDR1 SEHNR and CDR2 FQNEAQ (reference sequence). The CDR3 length is 12 residues. V lost 0 bases and J 6 bases, leaving 5 bases between the germline ends. The CDR3 protein is CASSLAGDGYTF. The CDR3 DNA follows: TGTGCCAGCAGCTTAGCCGGGGATGGCTACACCTTC.

V gene TRBV6-4 combines with J gene TRBJ1-5; no clear D. From germline, CDR1 is MRHNA and CDR2 SNTAGT. Trimming removed 4 bases from V and 6 bases from J, with 10 bases in between. The CDR3 covers 13 residues. The CDR3 DNA reads TGTGCCAGCAGTGTCTTGGCGGGTCAGCCCCAGCATTTT. It is translated as CASSVLAGQPQHF.

The chain links TRBV20-1 to TRBJ2-7; D is perhaps TRBD2 (5 bases). The CDR3 runs 11 residues. CDR1 DFQATT and CDR2 SNEGSKA come from the germline V gene (reference sequence). The germline V and J ends were trimmed by 8 bases and 2 bases, with 10 bases remaining between them. This CDR3 reads CSCPTTYEQYF. The CDR3 DNA follows: TGCAGTTGTCCGACTACCTACGAGCAGTACTTC.

This chain uses TRBV2 with TRBJ1-1; D call uncertain. The V end was cut by 6 bases, the J end by 1 base, with 15 bases between. The CDR3 runs to 15 residues. Germline-derived CDR1 and CDR2 are SNHLY and FYNNEI. CDR3 nucleotides: TGTGCCAGCAGGAAGGCCGGGATACCGAACACTGAAGCTTTCTTT. It specifies CASRKAGIPNTEAFF.

This clone occurred a few times. V and J are TRBV7-9 and TRBJ2-5, with D unresolved. The CDR3 length is 13 residues. The germline CDR1 and CDR2 sequences are SEHNR and FQNEAQ (reference sequence). The V gene lost 1 base and the J gene lost 5 bases, with 8 bases spanning the gap. DNA for the CDR3: TGTGCCAGCAGCTTAGGGTTCAGGGAGACCCAGTACTTC. Translating gives CASSLGFRETQYF.

This rearrangement joins TRBV4-1 to TRBJ2-7; 7 nucleotides line up with TRBD1. Per the germline V gene, CDR1 is MGHRA and CDR2 is YSYEKL. With V trimmed by 6 bases and J by 2 bases, 10 bases remained unmatched. The CDR3 contains 15 residues. The DNA of the CDR3 is TGCGCCAGCAGTCGCACCGGGACAGTCCCCTACGAGCAGTACTTC. Translation: CASSRTGTVPYEQYF.